The 30 T cell receptor beta chains below were found in one sample sequenced in a study of blood T cell repertoires in COVID-19 (dated by TCRdb to 2018 to 2020). The method was the immunoSEQ multiplex PCR assay. Held by TCRdb, this immuneACCESS table contains in-frame sequences only and omits some clones. Under half of the omission traces to an unresolved V gene where checked; the cause of the rest is unknown. The sample table contains approximately 220,000 clones; only one count was recorded for about four fifths of them. The ten biggest clones cover about 1.3% of the sample. Sequenced: PBMCs or T cells enriched from blood (not recorded which). The receptors were gathered from a middle-aged woman with acute COVID-19.

V is TRBV7-6 and J is TRBJ1-1; D gene uncertain. V shed 2 bases and J shed 1 base, with 8 bases lying between them. Germline V lookup: CDR1 SGHVS, CDR2 FNYEAQ. The CDR3 totals 14 residues. CDR3 DNA: TGTGCCAGCAGCTTACGGTCTGGGAACACTGAAGCTTTCTTT. Translated: CASSLRSGNTEAFF.

The V and J genes are TRBV19 and TRBJ1-5; D not certain. V lost 8 bases and J 0 bases, leaving 8 bases between the germline ends. From germline, CDR1 is LNHDA and CDR2 SQIVND (reference sequence). The CDR3 sequence is 13 residues long. Here the CDR3 DNA reads TGTGCCAGTCGGGAATATAGCAATCAGCCCCAGCATTTT. This encodes CASREYSNQPQHF.

This chain joins TRBV2 and TRBJ2-1, with 13 positions matching TRBD2. This CDR3 has 15 amino acids. V shed 6 bases, J shed 8 bases, and the junction held 7 bases outside the gene matches. Per the germline V gene, CDR1 is SNHLY and CDR2 is FYNNEI. The CDR3 loop is CASRRTSGRQDEQFF. CDR3 in DNA: TGTGCCAGCAGGCGGACTAGCGGGAGACAGGATGAGCAGTTCTTC.

The genes are TRBV5-6 and TRBJ2-3; 8 bases line up with TRBD1. CDR1 and CDR2 from the germline V gene are SGHDT and YYEEEE. The CDR3 covers 14 residues. V shed 2 bases, J shed 6 bases, and the junction held 5 bases outside the gene matches. CDR3 sequence (DNA): TGTGCCAGCAGCTTCACGGACAGGGTGGATACGCAGTATTTT. Translated: CASSFTDRVDTQYF.

The chain combines TRBV18 with TRBJ1-1; 10 nucleotides line up with TRBD1. V was clipped by 8 bases and J by 1 base; unmatched bases: 1. The CDR3 loop spans 13 amino acids. CDR1 and CDR2 (germline): KGHSH, LQKENI. The chain's CDR3 is CASRTGGNTEAFF. The DNA of the CDR3 is TGTGCCAGCCGGACAGGGGGGAACACTGAAGCTTTCTTT.

V is TRBV7-2 and J is TRBJ2-1; TRBD1 aligns across 7 bases. This CDR3 is 15 amino acids long. Germline V gene sequence: CDR1 SGHTA, CDR2 FQGNSA. Unmatched junction bases numbered 11, after V lost 6 bases and J lost 6 bases. The CDR3, as DNA: TGTGCCAGCAGGGGGACAGCCCGAATGGCCAATGAGCAGTTCTTC. As protein: CASRGTARMANEQFF.

The V and J genes are TRBV15 and TRBJ2-1; D not resolved. Germline CDR1 reads LNHNV; CDR2 reads YYDKDF (reference sequence). The CDR3 covers 15 residues. The V end lost 4 bases, the J end lost 2 bases, and 12 bases lay between the germline ends. The CDR3 sequence: CATSIGSGPYNEQFF. The CDR3, as DNA: TGTGCCACCAGCATAGGTTCGGGTCCCTACAATGAGCAGTTCTTC.

The V gene is TRBV6-6, the J gene TRBJ2-1, with D maybe TRBD2 (5 bases). Germline V gene data show CDR1 as MNHNY and CDR2 as SVGAGI (reference sequence). V dropped 5 bases and J dropped 7 bases, with 27 bases sitting between them. This CDR3 spans 18 amino acids. CDR3: CASSPQRWTGSSTNEQFF. CDR3 nucleotide sequence: TGTGCCAGCAGTCCACAAAGATGGACGGGATCCTCAACGAATGAGCAGTTCTTC.

The chain recombines TRBV27 with TRBJ2-1, with 9 bases matching TRBD2. Germline V gene data show CDR1 as MNHEY and CDR2 as SMNVEV (reference sequence). The CDR3 is 14 amino acids. J was trimmed by 3 bases and V by 8 bases; bases with no gene match: 5. CDR3 nucleotide sequence: TGTGCCAGCTGTACTAGCGGGCGCTACAATGAGCAGTTCTTC. This codes for CASCTSGRYNEQFF.

The chain links TRBV5-1 to TRBJ2-5; 7 bases fit TRBD1. The CDR3 consists of 14 residues. J was trimmed by 4 bases and V by 4 bases; bases with no gene match: 7. The V gene's germline CDR1 is SGHRS and CDR2 YFSETQ. The DNA for the CDR3 is TGCGCCAGCAGCCCGGGACAGTCCGGAGAGACCCAGTACTTC. It yields the protein CASSPGQSGETQYF. The full variable domain, rest sourced from reference TRBV5-1 and TRBJ2-5, is KAGVTQTPRYLIKTRGQQVTLSCSPISGHRSVSWYQQTPGQGLQFLFEYFSETQRNKGNFPGRFSGRQFSNSRSEMNVSTLELGDSALYLCASSPGQSGETQYFGPGTRLLVL.

CDR3 residues: CASRFEEARYTEAFF. The DNA of the CDR3 is TGCGCCAGCAGATTCGAGGAGGCTAGGTACACTGAAGCTTTCTTT. The chain recombines TRBV5-1 with TRBJ1-1, with D unresolved. Germline assignment: CDR1 SGHRS and CDR2 YFSETQ. CDR3 length: 15 amino acids. The ends were cut back, 5 bases at V and 3 bases at J, with 17 bases in the middle. The whole variable domain, filled in from reference TRBV5-1 and TRBJ1-1, reads KAGVTQTPRYLIKTRGQQVTLSCSPISGHRSVSWYQQTPGQGLQFLFEYFSETQRNKGNFPGRFSGRQFSNSRSEMNVSTLELGDSALYLCASRFEEARYTEAFFGQGTRLTVV.

V and J are TRBV11-2 and TRBJ1-1; 8 positions match TRBD1. Germline CDR1 SGHAT, CDR2 FQNNGV. The CDR3 has 13 amino acids. V lost 8 bases to trimming and J lost 2 bases; unmatched junction nucleotides: 4. CDR3 residues: CASQGAGNTEAFF. CDR3 DNA: TGTGCCAGCCAGGGGGCAGGAAACACTGAAGCTTTCTTT.

This chain joins TRBV4-1 and TRBJ2-7; TRBD2 might be the D (5 bases). The CDR3 contains 14 residues. The germline gives CDR1 MGHRA, CDR2 YSYEKL. The V and J ends lost 2 bases and 2 bases respectively, with 10 bases between them. The DNA for the CDR3 is TGCGCCAGCAGCCAACAACTCGGGACCTACGAGCAGTACTTC. This translates into CASSQQLGTYEQYF.

V is TRBV12-3 or TRBV12-4 and J is TRBJ2-7; D gene uncertain. The CDR3 loop spans 13 amino acids. Trimming pared 3 bases from V and 0 bases from J, leaving 6 bases between. The CDR3 is CASSFTGSYEQYF. CDR3 sequence (DNA): TGTGCCAGCAGTTTTACGGGCTCCTACGAGCAGTACTTC.

V usage is TRBV19 and J usage is TRBJ2-1; 11 positions match TRBD2. The V gene's germline CDR1 is LNHDA and CDR2 SQIVND (reference sequence). The CDR3 runs to 15 residues. With 5 bases clipped from V and 9 bases from J, the junction kept 9 bases outside the gene matches. The CDR3 here is CASSPPGLAAAEQFF. DNA for the CDR3: TGTGCCAGTAGTCCACCGGGACTAGCGGCCGCTGAGCAGTTCTTC.

The V and J genes are TRBV5-6 and TRBJ1-4; tentatively, D is TRBD1 (6 bases). Trimming pared 3 bases from V and 4 bases from J, leaving 7 bases between. The CDR3 spans 13 residues. The V gene's germline CDR1 is SGHDT and CDR2 YYEEEE. CDR3 sequence: CASSSDSNEKLFF. The CDR3 DNA follows: TGTGCCAGCAGCTCGGACAGTAATGAAAAACTGTTTTTT. Full variable domain (missing parts from reference TRBV5-6 and TRBJ1-4): DAGVTQSPTHLIKTRGQQVTLRCSPKSGHDTVSWYQQALGQGPQFIFQYYEEEERQRGNFPDRFSGHQFPNYSSELNVNALLLGDSALYLCASSSDSNEKLFFGSGTQLSVL.

The CDR3 nucleotides are TGTGCCAGCAGCCCGGATCGGCTGAGCGGGGGAGATACGCAGTATTTT. Encoded protein: CASSPDRLSGGDTQYF. This sequence joins TRBV9 and TRBJ2-3; 8 bases agree with TRBD2. Germline loops: CDR1 SGDLS, CDR2 YYNGEE. The CDR3 totals 16 residues. V lost 4 bases to trimming and J lost 5 bases; unmatched junction nucleotides: 12.

The chain carries TRBV6-5 and TRBJ2-2; 7 bases align to TRBD2. The CDR3 sequence is 14 residues long. Germline CDR1 MNHEY, CDR2 SVGAGI. Losses at the gene ends were 6 bases for V and 6 bases for J; bases not matched to a gene: 7. CDR3 sequence reads: CASSLGGSAGELFF. The CDR3 coding sequence is TGTGCCAGCAGCCTCGGGGGGTCCGCCGGGGAGCTGTTTTTT.

The rearrangement links TRBV20-1 to TRBJ2-5; 9 bases are shared with TRBD1. After removal of 3 bases from V and 3 bases from J, the junction contained 5 bases not matched to a gene. The CDR3 runs to 14 residues. The germline V gene has CDR1 DFQATT and CDR2 SNEGSKA (reference sequence). CDR3 protein: CSASPGTGKETQYF. The CDR3 DNA sequence: TGCAGTGCTAGTCCCGGGACAGGGAAAGAGACCCAGTACTTC.

The rearrangement joins TRBV3-1 (or the pseudogene TRBV3-2) to TRBJ1-3; unclear D gene. CDR3 size: 14 residues. The V gene's germline CDR1 is LGHDT and CDR2 YNNKEL (reference sequence). Trimming took off 1 base at V and 4 bases at J, with 8 bases between the two ends. DNA for the CDR3: TGTGCCAGCAGCCAAGGACTACAAGGAAACACCATATATTTT. It encodes CASSQGLQGNTIYF.

This clone has only one observation. The rearrangement links TRBV4-1 to TRBJ2-5, with 8 bases matching TRBD2. The germline CDR1 and CDR2 sequences are MGHRA and YSYEKL. V was clipped by 1 base and J by 5 bases; unmatched bases: 9. This CDR3 is 16 amino acids long. The CDR3 spells CASSQGDGRAGETQYF. CDR3 coding DNA: TGCGCCAGCAGCCAAGGAGACGGGAGGGCCGGGGAGACCCAGTACTTC.

The chain employs TRBV9 and TRBJ2-3; the match to TRBD2 covers 8 bases. CDR3 size: 19 residues. V dropped 0 bases and J dropped 4; count of bases not matched to a gene: 16. Germline-derived CDR1 and CDR2 are SGDLS and YYNGEE. DNA for the CDR3: TGTGCCAGCAGCGTAGATCTCTCGTTGGGCGGGGGGAGCCCAGATACGCAGTATTTT. It specifies CASSVDLSLGGGSPDTQYF.

V gene TRBV5-1 combines with J gene TRBJ2-3; D unclear. There are 13 residues in the CDR3. The V end was cut by 9 bases, the J end by 1 base, with 12 bases between. The germline V gene has CDR1 SGHRS and CDR2 YFSETQ. Written as DNA, the CDR3 is TGCGCCACCTCGTCGTTCGGCACAGATACGCAGTATTTT. Encoded protein: CATSSFGTDTQYF.

The chain links TRBV6-4 to TRBJ2-1, with 9 bases lining up with TRBD1. CDR1 is MRHNA and CDR2 is SNTAGT in the germline V gene. CDR3 length: 15 amino acids. Losses at the gene ends were 4 bases for V and 7 bases for J; bases not matched to a gene: 8. The CDR3 DNA reads as TGTGCCAGCAGTGCCCGGACAGGGGAAGGGAATGAGCAGTTCTTC. It is translated as CASSARTGEGNEQFF.

This clone was seen once. This chain links TRBV10-3 with TRBJ2-3; 7 nucleotides match TRBD2. V was pared by 10 bases and J by 6 bases, with 10 bases of the junction left unmatched. CDR3 length: 13 amino acids. Germline CDR1 ENHRY, CDR2 SYGVKD. This CDR3 reads CASGAGVGDTQYF. The CDR3 DNA reads as TGTGCCAGCGGGGCGGGAGTCGGTGATACGCAGTATTTT.

V gene TRBV6-5 combines with J gene TRBJ1-3; D ambiguous. Trimming left V 7 bases short and J 4 bases short, with 11 bases between. Germline-derived CDR1 and CDR2 are MNHEY and SVGAGI. CDR3 length: 13 amino acids. In DNA, the CDR3 is TGTGCCAGCACCACAACCCCGGGAAACACCATATATTTT. Protein product: CASTTTPGNTIYF.

The chain employs TRBV6-1 and TRBJ1-1; 7 bases map to TRBD1. The CDR3 is 15 amino acids. The germline V gene encodes CDR1 MNHNS and CDR2 SASEGT. V trimming: 5 bases; J trimming: 3 bases; junction bases outside the gene matches: 9. The CDR3, as DNA: TGTGCCAGCAGTCCAAGGCAAGGGGGCGACACTGAAGCTTTCTTT. Residues: CASSPRQGGDTEAFF.

This clone was seen a handful of times. The V and J genes are TRBV7-2 and TRBJ1-2, with TRBD1 matching 9 bases. Per the germline V gene, CDR1 is SGHTA and CDR2 is FQGNSA. V lost 3 bases to trimming and J lost 2 bases; unmatched junction nucleotides: 4. The length of the CDR3 is 15 residues. CDR3 region: CASSFTGTGNYGYTF. The DNA of the CDR3 is TGTGCCAGCAGCTTCACCGGGACAGGGAACTATGGCTACACCTTC.

The chain combines TRBV4-2 with TRBJ2-7; TRBD1 matches 9 bases. V was pared by 5 bases and J by 4 bases, with 9 bases of the junction left unmatched. The CDR3 runs to 15 residues. CDR1 is LGHNA, CDR2 YNFKEQ, per germline. The CDR3: CASSSNRGRLYEQYF. The CDR3 nucleotides read TGTGCCAGCAGCTCCAACAGGGGGCGCCTTTACGAGCAGTACTTC.

Worth noting for this clone: The sample has other DNA sequences that encode this CDR3 too. V usage is TRBV18 and J usage is TRBJ2-7, with TRBD1 identical over 7 bases. Trimming took 2 bases from V and 3 from J; bases not matched to a gene: 4. Germline values: CDR1 KGHSH, CDR2 LQKENI. The CDR3 length is 14 residues. CDR3 loop: CASSPTGVNYEQYF. CDR3 bases: TGTGCCAGCTCACCAACAGGGGTGAACTACGAGCAGTACTTC. Using reference TRBV18 and TRBJ2-7 for the parts outside the CDR3, the full variable domain is NAGVMQNPRHLVRRRGQEARLRCSPMKGHSHVYWYRQLPEEGLKFMVYLQKENIIDESGMPKERFSAEFPKEGPSILRIQQVVRGDSAAYFCASSPTGVNYEQYFGPGTRLTVT.